This record looks at one TCR beta chain sequence and its context. Its target is not known. TCRdb reprocessed the reads with MiXCR, giving one entry per CDR3 protein. The data hold more than 500,000 distinct CDR3 sequences, with 15% to 20% observed a single time. The sample originates from a study of T cell repertoires in cytomegalovirus infection. CDR3 length equals 13 residues. Trimming at V came to 4 bases and at J to 6 bases, leaving 6 bases not matched to a gene. Germline V gene data show CDR1 as SGHNT and CDR2 as YYREEE (reference sequence). Study-wide results and caveats: Dominant in the ex vivo response were TCR beta clonotypes restricted by HLA-C and specific for CMV.

This clonotype was sampled from a human donor in good health (CMV status not recorded). Some clones in this sample may be carry-over from other donors' samples. This chain joins TRBV5-4 and TRBJ2-7; 8 bases fit TRBD1. Material for sequencing was CD8+ T cells from PBMCs. CDR3 in DNA: TGTGCCAGCAGCCCAGGGACAGGTTCCGAGCAGTACTTC. It specifies CASSPGTGSEQYF.